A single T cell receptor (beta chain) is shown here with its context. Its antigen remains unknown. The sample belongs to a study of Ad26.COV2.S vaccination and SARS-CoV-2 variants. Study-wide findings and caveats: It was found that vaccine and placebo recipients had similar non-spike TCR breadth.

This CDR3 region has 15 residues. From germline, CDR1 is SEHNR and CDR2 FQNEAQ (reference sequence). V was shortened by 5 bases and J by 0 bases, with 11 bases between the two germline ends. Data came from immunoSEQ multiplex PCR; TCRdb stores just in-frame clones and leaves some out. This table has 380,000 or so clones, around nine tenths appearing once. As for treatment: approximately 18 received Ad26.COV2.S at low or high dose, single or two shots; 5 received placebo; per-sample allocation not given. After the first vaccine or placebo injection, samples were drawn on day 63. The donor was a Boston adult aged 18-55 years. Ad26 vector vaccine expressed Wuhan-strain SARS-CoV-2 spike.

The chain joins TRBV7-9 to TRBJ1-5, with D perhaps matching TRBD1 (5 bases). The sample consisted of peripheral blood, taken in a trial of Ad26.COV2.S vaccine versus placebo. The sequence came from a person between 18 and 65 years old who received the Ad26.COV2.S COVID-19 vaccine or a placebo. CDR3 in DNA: TGTGCCAGCAGCCGGGACGGCCCTAGCAATCAGCCCCAGCATTTT. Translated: CASSRDGPSNQPQHF.